Sequencing of this T cell receptor (beta chain) was carried out in a study of blood T cell repertoires in COVID-19. About the study: Sites across the United States, Italy and Spain contributed samples from acute and convalescent COVID-19. T cells, B-cell-depleted T cells, or PBMCs provided the cDNA or gDNA that served as material.

V lost 2 bases to trimming and J lost 3 bases, with 4 bases between them. From germline, CDR1 is MDHEN and CDR2 SYDVKM. The CDR3 loop spans 12 amino acids. Seattle cases were enrolled at active infection and followed longitudinally. Profiled with immunoSEQ multiplex PCR; TCRdb holds only in-frame clones, not every one. The data contain approximately 250,000 clones, 75% to 90% of them seen just once; the ten biggest clones take up roughly a tenth. The V call is TRBV28, the J call TRBJ1-2; D remains unclear. Specimen: peripheral blood. This clonotype was sampled from a woman aged 70-85 years with COVID-19, enrolled during active disease. CDR3 in amino acids: CASSLRYYGYTF. CDR3 DNA sequence: TGTGCCAGCAGTTTACGGTACTATGGCTACACCTTC.